This TCR beta chain was documented in a study of T-cell reconstitution after alpha-beta-depleted transplantation in children (dated by TCRdb to 2016 to 2017). With respect to the entire study: The study quantitatively tracked T-cell immune reconstitution after TCRalphabeta/CD19-depleted allogeneic hematopoietic cell transplantation in children using TCR repertoire profiling.

In this sample, this clonotype turned up a few times. What this receptor recognizes is not known. Per-base qualities were not stored, and no clone one base away is much larger. Results and caveats for the whole study, not just this receptor: In some patients, the high TCRbeta diversity seen at day 60 was put down to recipient T cells and intrathymic progenitors that had survived conditioning. The frequencies of hyperexpanded clones fell over the following months, and after one year, T-cell counts and TCRbeta diversity were mostly attributed to newly produced T cells. Apparently early alphabetaT-cell count recovery about two months after transplant reportedly relied on only several hundred rapidly expanded clones derived from non-depleted graft cells.

Library creation used PCR. The sample was run on an Illumina HiSeq 2500. TCR library preparation used molecular barcoding, with unique molecular identifiers applied to normalize quantification of the TCRbeta repertoire. TCRdb handled the public reads itself, with Q25 trimming in fastp and clone calling in MiXCR, and kept productive beta chains. Rows matching on CDR3 protein sequence are summarized as one entry with the most common DNA and genes. In this sample the table shows hundreds of thousands of distinct CDR3 sequences, 13% of which occur a single time. Over 2% of the sample is held by the ten biggest clonotypes. The label giving this sample's treatment or condition can be read as: allogeneic hematopoietic cell transplantation with graft depleted of TCRalphabeta T cells and CD19 B cells. The children who served as transplant recipients had been given grafts of TCRalphabeta/CD19-depleted allogeneic hematopoietic cells.

Germline trimming: 5 bases from V, 7 bases from J; junction bases outside gene matches: 20. The germline V gene supplies CDR1 SGHAT and CDR2 FQNNGV. The CDR3 spans 19 residues, from the cysteine through the phenylalanine. CDR3 DNA is the only sequence kept; it has 57 bases, read in frame from the first base. The sequence came from a male patient under 18 who had a stem cell transplant for acute myeloid leukemia, so the T cells may come from the graft donor. This receptor chain uses TRBV11-2 and TRBJ2-1, and 10 junctional nucleotides match TRBD2. Sequencing used PBMCs, mostly from graft donor cells, obtained 360 days after TCRalphabeta/CD19-depleted stem cell transplant. The DNA is as follows: TGTGCCAGCAGCCTTACGGCCCGCATATCGGGACTAGCGAGGAATGAGCAGTTCTTC. It encodes CASSLTARISGLARNEQFF.